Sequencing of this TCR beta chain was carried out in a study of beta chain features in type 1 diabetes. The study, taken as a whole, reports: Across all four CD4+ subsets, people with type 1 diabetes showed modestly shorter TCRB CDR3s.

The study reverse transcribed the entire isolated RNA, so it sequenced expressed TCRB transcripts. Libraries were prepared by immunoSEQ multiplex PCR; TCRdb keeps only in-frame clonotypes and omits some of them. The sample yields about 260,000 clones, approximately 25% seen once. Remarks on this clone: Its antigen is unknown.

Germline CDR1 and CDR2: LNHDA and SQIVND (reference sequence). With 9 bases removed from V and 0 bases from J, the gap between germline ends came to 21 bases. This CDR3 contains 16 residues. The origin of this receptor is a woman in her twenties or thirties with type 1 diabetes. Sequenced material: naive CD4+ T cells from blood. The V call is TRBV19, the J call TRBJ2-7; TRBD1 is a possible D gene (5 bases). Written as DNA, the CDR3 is TGTGCCAGCCGGGCTACAAGGGGCCTGAGCTCCTACGAGCAGTACTTC. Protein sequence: CASRATRGLSSYEQYF.